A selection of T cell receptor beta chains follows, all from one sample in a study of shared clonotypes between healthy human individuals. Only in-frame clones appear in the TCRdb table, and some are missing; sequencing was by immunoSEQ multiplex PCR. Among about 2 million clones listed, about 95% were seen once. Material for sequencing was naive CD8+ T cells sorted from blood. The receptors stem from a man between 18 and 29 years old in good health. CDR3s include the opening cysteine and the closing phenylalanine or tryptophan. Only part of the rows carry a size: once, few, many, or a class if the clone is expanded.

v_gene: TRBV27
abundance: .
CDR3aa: CASSSYREGNTEAFF

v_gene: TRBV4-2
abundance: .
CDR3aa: CASSQRAITGGYNEQFF

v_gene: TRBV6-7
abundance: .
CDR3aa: CASSYSVVVAGVDYEQYF

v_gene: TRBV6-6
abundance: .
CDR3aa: CASSTGLTYEQYF

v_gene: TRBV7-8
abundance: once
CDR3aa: CASSPTGQPEETQYF

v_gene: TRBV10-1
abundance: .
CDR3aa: CASSDWEGHNHYSNQPQHF

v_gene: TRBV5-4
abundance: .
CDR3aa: CASSRGGDYSLYEQYF

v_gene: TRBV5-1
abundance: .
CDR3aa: CASSLELAGVSYEQYF

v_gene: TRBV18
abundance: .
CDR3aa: CASSPGTSHNEQFF

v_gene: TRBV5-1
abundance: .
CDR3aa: CARWTGGHEQYF

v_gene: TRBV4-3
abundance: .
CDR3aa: CASSIDRSSSYEQYF